This T cell receptor beta chain derives from a study of CD8+ T cells in alopecia areata. Study-wide context: Patients given treatment had severity scored by the percentage of scalp area affected.

General study points: While tofacitinib was given, many expanded lesional clones persisted in scalp and blood. Sequencing of scalp tissue also captures the resident alphabeta T cells of normal skin. TCRs were shared less clearly across patients than in mice, possibly for HLA-related reasons.

The CDR3 extends over 12 amino acids. V gave up 0 bases and J gave up 6 bases, with 6 bases separating them. Germline V gene lookup returns CDR1 MNHNS and CDR2 SASEGT. cDNA prepared by RNA extraction and subsequent reverse transcription served as the template for sequencing. This table comes from immunoSEQ multiplex PCR, and its TCRdb copy is limited to in-frame clones, with some not included. The sample includes approximately 200,000 clones, roughly three fifths seen only once; the top ten take approximately 3.5%. The treatment denotes: oral pan-JAK inhibitor, 5-10 mg twice daily. In regard to this clone: No antigen is known for it.

Material: CD4+ T cells sorted from blood, obtained at week 4, from a patient treated with tofacitinib. The gene calls are TRBV6-1 and TRBJ2-7, with D unclear. The source of this sequence is a human donor with alopecia areata. CDR3 sequence reads: CASSEAWFEQYF. DNA of the CDR3: TGTGCCAGCAGTGAAGCGTGGTTCGAGCAGTACTTC.